Ten or more counts support the clone carrying this T cell receptor beta chain. V was clipped by 4 bases and J by 1 base, with 14 bases between them. The germline V gene encodes CDR1 SGHRS and CDR2 YFSETQ. The CDR3 sequence is 15 residues long. These data originate in a study of neurological immune-mediated disorders. cDNA synthesis was performed by 5'RACE with 10-nucleotide random UMIs. TCRdb used MiXCR to reprocess the 5' RACE reads, holding one entry per CDR3 protein. This table has about 79,000 distinct CDR3 sequences, around an eighth appearing once. Among the participants, healthy controls were blood bank volunteers in Maryland, USA.

The rearrangement links TRBV5-1 to TRBJ2-5, with a weak D call TRBD1 (8 bases). What was sequenced was PBMCs. The sequence was obtained from a woman aged 45-59 years in good health. CDR3 residues: CASSANRGGQETQYF. CDR3 nucleotides: TGCGCCAGCAGCGCAAACAGGGGGGGCCAAGAGACCCAGTACTTC.